The 3 T cell receptor beta chains listed next were all sequenced from one sample in a study of blood T cell repertoires in COVID-19. Here immunoSEQ multiplex PCR was the method, and the copy in TCRdb shows in-frame clones only, minus some. This repertoire shows roughly 100,000 clones, roughly 87% found once; its top ten account for roughly 5.2%. Material: peripheral blood. Source of these receptors: a woman aged 50 to 60 with COVID-19, enrolled during active disease.

The CDR3 is CASSQTGAQFGAFF. CDR3 coding DNA: TGTGCCAGCAGTCAGACAGGGGCCCAATTTGGGGCTTTCTTT. The chain is built from TRBV2 and TRBJ1-1; 8 nucleotides agree with TRBD1. Germline loops: CDR1 SNHLY, CDR2 FYNNEI. The CDR3 sequence is 14 residues long. V was pared by 5 bases and J by 11 bases, with 13 bases of the junction left unmatched. Using reference TRBV2 and TRBJ1-1 for the parts outside the CDR3, the full variable domain is EPEVTQTPSHQVTQMGQEVILRCVPISNHLYFYWYRQILGQKVEFLVSFYNNEISEKSEIFDDQFSVERPDGSNFTLKIRSTKLEDSAMYFCASSQTGAQFGAFFGQGTRLTVV.

The rearrangement uses TRBV28 and TRBJ1-1; no firm D call. V lost 5 bases and J 7 bases, leaving 17 bases between the germline ends. Germline CDR1 reads MDHEN; CDR2 reads SYDVKM. There are 14 residues in the CDR3. CDR3 protein: CASSPPRTWSEAFF. The CDR3 DNA is TGTGCCAGCAGTCCCCCCCGGACTTGGAGTGAAGCTTTCTTT.

The chain recombines TRBV6-5 with TRBJ1-4; D perhaps matches TRBD1 (6 bases). Germline CDR1 is MNHEY and CDR2 is SVGAGI. The V and J ends lost 1 base and 14 bases respectively, with 14 bases between them. The CDR3 is 13 residues long. CDR3 DNA: TGTGCCAGCAGTTACTGGGACAACTCCGAGCTGTTTTTT. Protein sequence: CASSYWDNSELFF.